The 13 T cell receptor beta chains listed next were all sequenced from one sample in a study of Graves' ophthalmopathy and Graves' hyperthyroidism (dated by TCRdb to 2017 to 2018). Data came from an Illumina HiSeq 2000. For repertoire sequencing, the TCR beta CDR3 regions were amplified from RNA transcripts. The first round of RT-PCR was done with HTBI primers and the Qiagen OneStep RT-PCR kit, and was followed by a second round of multiplex PCR, then size selection and purification. Clones were called with MiXCR by TCRdb after fastp trimmed the public reads at Q25, and only in-frame beta chains were retained. Entries are consolidated by CDR3 protein sequence, retaining the most common genes and DNA. The sample contains over a million distinct CDR3 sequences, about 36% of them found a single time. In total, the top ten clones hold around 10% of the sample. The sample taken for sequencing was peripheral blood or thyroid tissue (not recorded which). The origin of the receptors is an adult man with Graves' hyperthyroidism.

This clonotype was observed a few times. The chain recombines TRBV5-4 with TRBJ1-5, with 7 bases identical to TRBD1. Germline lookup yields CDR1 SGHNT and CDR2 YYREEE (reference sequence). V lost 2 bases and J lost 4; bases outside the gene matches: 9. The length of the CDR3 is 16 residues. The CDR3 DNA is TGTGCCAGCAGCTTCTCAGGGGGGGGGATAAATCAGCCCCAGCATTTT. As protein: CASSFSGGGINQPQHF.

The J gene is TRBJ2-7, the V gene TRBV10-2; TRBD2 matches 12 bases. CDR3 length: 15 amino acids. Germline V lookup: CDR1 WSHSY, CDR2 SAAADI. The V segment lost 4 bases and the J segment 7 bases; nucleotides outside the gene matches: 8. Here the CDR3 reads CASSAGLAGRGEQYF. The CDR3 DNA reads TGCGCCAGCAGTGCCGGACTAGCGGGAAGGGGAGAGCAGTACTTC.

Ten or more counts support this clonotype. The chain combines TRBV7-3 with TRBJ1-1, with D unclear. The germline CDR1 and CDR2 sequences are SGHTA and FQGTGA. Trimming took off 0 bases at V and 6 bases at J, with 14 bases between the two ends. The CDR3 spans 15 residues. The CDR3, as DNA: TGTGCCAGCAGCTTAACGGTGGGAATCGGTGCTGAAGCTTTCTTT. Translating it yields CASSLTVGIGAEAFF.

This clonotype was detected many times. The junction differs from germline at one of its ends, possibly a read error. The CDR3 DNA is TGTGCCAGCAGCTTAGGACAGGAAGAGGCCCAGTACTTC. Its translation: CASSLGQEEAQYF. The rearrangement links TRBV7-2 to TRBJ2-5; possible D gene TRBD1, 6 bases. Germline V lookup: CDR1 SGHTA, CDR2 FQGNSA. The CDR3 contains 13 residues.

The CDR3 DNA reads TGCAGTGCTCCTGAGGACAGCTCCTACGAGCAGTACTTC. Encoded protein: CSAPEDSSYEQYF. J is TRBJ2-7 and V is TRBV20-1, with a tentative D call TRBD1 (6 bases). The CDR3 extends over 13 amino acids. The V gene's germline CDR1 is DFQATT and CDR2 SNEGSKA (reference sequence). V was pared by 5 bases and J by 0 bases, with 11 bases between.

Many counts were recorded for this clonotype. J is TRBJ2-5 and V is TRBV12-3 or TRBV12-4; 10 bases align to TRBD1. With V trimmed by 8 bases and J by 6 bases, 9 bases remained unmatched. The CDR3 has 14 amino acids. Here the CDR3 DNA reads TGTGCCAGCTGGGACCGGGACAGGGGTCAGACCCAGTACTTC. Translation gives CASWDRDRGQTQYF.

This clonotype was observed at least ten times. The chain combines TRBV7-2 with TRBJ1-2, with TRBD1 matching over 7 bases. Trimming at V came to 5 bases and at J to 0 bases, leaving 18 bases not matched to a gene. This CDR3 comprises 19 residues. Per the germline V gene, CDR1 is SGHTA and CDR2 is FQGNSA. CDR3 DNA: TGTGCCAGCAGCCCACAAAGGACAGGCCAAGACCCATCTAACTATGGCTACACCTTC. It codes for CASSPQRTGQDPSNYGYTF.

About this clonotype itself: The germline gene is not matched at one end of the junction; a read error may be the cause. The rearrangement uses TRBV29-1 and TRBJ1-3; 7 bases match TRBD1. The germline V gene has CDR1 SQVTM and CDR2 ANQGSEA. There are 16 residues in the CDR3. Here the CDR3 reads CSVAGQPYELWKHHIF. The DNA for the CDR3 is TGCAGCGTGGCGGGACAGCCATACGAGCTCTGGAAACACCATATATTT.

V is TRBV7-2 and J is TRBJ2-7, with D maybe TRBD2 (6 bases). The CDR3 is 14 amino acids. The V and J ends lost 0 bases and 6 bases respectively, with 12 bases between them. The germline gives CDR1 SGHTA, CDR2 FQGNSA. This chain's CDR3 is CASSLAGGGVEQYF. CDR3 in DNA: TGTGCCAGCAGCTTAGCGGGAGGAGGGGTCGAGCAGTACTTC. The whole variable domain, remainder taken from reference TRBV7-2 and TRBJ2-7, is GAGVSQSPSNKVTEKGKDVELRCDPISGHTALYWYRQSLGQGLEFLIYFQGNSAPDKSGLPSDRFSAERTGGSVSTLTIQRTQQEDSAVYLCASSLAGGGVEQYFGPGTRLTVT.

This clonotype was counted ten times or more. This sequence joins TRBV7-8 and TRBJ1-1, with D possibly TRBD1 on 6 matching bases. Germline V lookup: CDR1 SGHVS, CDR2 FQNEAQ. The CDR3 contains 14 residues. V was shortened by 6 bases and J by 5 bases, with 16 bases between the two germline ends. The CDR3 reads CASRARGFGTEAFF. DNA of the CDR3: TGTGCCAGCAGAGCCAGGGGATTTGGGACTGAAGCTTTCTTT. The full variable domain, completed using reference TRBV7-8 and TRBJ1-1, is GAGVSQSPRYKVAKRGQDVALRCDPISGHVSLFWYQQALGQGPEFLTYFQNEAQLDKSGLPSDRFFAERPEGSVSTLKIQRTQQEDSAVYLCASRARGFGTEAFFGQGTRLTVV.

Remarks on this clonotype: A read error may explain this, as a much larger clone is one base away. The chain employs TRBV7-2 and TRBJ2-7; 7 bases are a match to TRBD2. CDR1 and CDR2 (germline): SGHTA, FQGNSA. With 1 base clipped from V and 3 bases from J, the junction kept 6 bases outside the gene matches. The CDR3 covers 15 residues. The CDR3 loop is CASSLGAGADYEQYF. CDR3 DNA sequence: TGTGCCAGCAGCTTAGGGGCGGGAGCTGACTACGAGCAGTACTTC.

This clonotype showed up many times. The chain joins TRBV10-2 to TRBJ2-7, with 7 nucleotides matching TRBD2. The CDR3 runs to 13 residues. Germline assignment: CDR1 WSHSY and CDR2 SAAADI. J gave up 5 bases and V 7 bases, and 8 bases lay outside the gene matches. In DNA, the CDR3 is TGCGCCAGCATCCGGGAGGTTGGTAACGAGCAGTACTTC. Its protein is CASIREVGNEQYF.

This clonotype was seen a few times. The chain couples TRBV29-1 to TRBJ1-1; tentative D call: TRBD1 (6 bases). CDR1 and CDR2 from the germline V gene are SQVTM and ANQGSEA. The CDR3 has 13 residues. With 5 bases removed from V and 0 bases from J, the gap between germline ends came to 10 bases. CDR3 nucleotides: TGCAGCGTTCAGGGGCTCATGAACACTGAAGCTTTCTTT. Amino acid sequence: CSVQGLMNTEAFF.